This T cell receptor (beta chain) comes out of a study of T-cell memory formation after mild COVID-19. Overall study results and limits: Clones that contracted from day 15 to 85 had balanced CD4/CD8; later expanders were CD4+ biased. Detection of some responders pre-infection suggested pre-existing cross-reactive memory T cells participated.

TCRdb recomputed calls from the 5' RACE reads with MiXCR, one row per CDR3 protein. The sample includes fewer than 600,000 distinct CDR3 sequences, about 20% of them seen just once. J was trimmed by 1 base and V by 3 bases; bases with no gene match: 5. The CDR3 has 16 residues. CDR1 SGDLS and CDR2 YYNGEE come from the germline V gene. This clonotype was counted a few times. Its antigen is unknown. The chain couples TRBV9 to TRBJ2-7, with 12 bases aligning to TRBD2. The sequence was obtained from an adult woman who had mild COVID-19 (a few samples of this study predate the infection). Cell type and time point are not known. Sequencing was performed on PBMCs or a T cell subset sorted from them (not recorded which). For the CDR3, the DNA is TGTGCCAGCAGCGCAGAGACTAGCGGGGGTTCCTACGAGCAGTACTTC. It codes for CASSAETSGGSYEQYF.